The 32 T cell receptor beta chains in this list originate from one sample, sequenced in a study of cytomegalovirus exposure and HLA in healthy donors. The PCR employed 60 Vbeta primers together with 13 Jbeta primers. TCRdb's copy holds only in-frame clones and misses some; the assay was immunoSEQ multiplex PCR. The sample yields roughly 180,000 clones, around 80% seen once. The specimen sequenced was PBMCs. The receptors here all came from a woman aged 50 to 60 in good health and CMV-seropositive.

The chain combines TRBV6-4 with TRBJ2-7, with a possible D match to TRBD1 (6 bases). The germline gives CDR1 MRHNA, CDR2 SNTAGT. The V and J ends lost 5 bases and 2 bases respectively, with 10 bases between them. The CDR3 totals 13 residues. The DNA of the CDR3 is TGTGCCAGCAGTTTCGGACAGACCTACGAGCAGTACTTC. Translation: CASSFGQTYEQYF.

In the case of this clone: Other DNA sequences of this sample code for an identical CDR3. This sequence joins TRBV5-1 and TRBJ1-1, with a tentative D call TRBD1 (6 bases). The CDR3 is made up of 13 amino acids. The germline V and J ends were trimmed by 4 bases and 3 bases, with 10 bases remaining between them. Germline loops: CDR1 SGHRS, CDR2 YFSETQ. This CDR3 is CASSLQGDTEAFF. In nucleotides, the CDR3 is TGCGCCAGCAGCCTACAGGGAGACACTGAAGCTTTCTTT.

This rearrangement joins TRBV11-2 to TRBJ2-3; TRBD2 agrees at 11 bases. The length of the CDR3 is 15 residues. Germline V CDR1 and CDR2: SGHAT, FQNNGV. V lost 5 bases to trimming and J lost 6 bases; unmatched junction nucleotides: 7. The CDR3: CASSITSGGSDTQYF. The CDR3 nucleotides read TGTGCCAGCAGCATCACTAGCGGGGGATCGGATACGCAGTATTTT.

V and J are TRBV5-1 and TRBJ2-5, with D tentatively TRBD1 (5 bases). V was clipped by 0 bases and J by 2 bases, with 14 bases between them. This CDR3 has 16 amino acids. The germline V gene encodes CDR1 SGHRS and CDR2 YFSETQ. CDR3 region: CASSLVLGRAQETQYF. CDR3 sequence (DNA): TGCGCCAGCAGCTTGGTCCTCGGCAGGGCACAAGAGACCCAGTACTTC. Full variable domain (rest looked up from reference TRBV5-1 and TRBJ2-5): KAGVTQTPRYLIKTRGQQVTLSCSPISGHRSVSWYQQTPGQGLQFLFEYFSETQRNKGNFPGRFSGRQFSNSRSEMNVSTLELGDSALYLCASSLVLGRAQETQYFGPGTRLLVL.

This chain connects TRBV6-1 to TRBJ1-3; D uncertain. V was cut by 4 bases and J by 0 bases, with 10 bases left in between. This CDR3 is 15 amino acids long. CDR1 and CDR2 from the germline V gene are MNHNS and SASEGT. CDR3 in amino acids: CASSAQQSSGNTIYF. In nucleotides, the CDR3 is TGTGCCAGCAGTGCTCAACAGTCCTCTGGAAACACCATATATTTT.

This chain uses TRBV5-4 with TRBJ2-1; 9 bases map to TRBD1. The germline V gene encodes CDR1 SGHNT and CDR2 YYREEE (reference sequence). Germline trimming cut 5 bases from V and 6 bases from J; bases unmatched to any gene: 9. The CDR3 extends over 15 amino acids. In nucleotides, the CDR3 is TGTGCCAGCAGGCGGACAGGGGAAGCGTCCAATGAGCAGTTCTTC. This sequence encodes CASRRTGEASNEQFF.

This sequence joins TRBV6-6 and TRBJ1-4, with D unclear. The CDR3 has 12 residues. Germline V gene data show CDR1 as MNHNY and CDR2 as SVGAGI (reference sequence). V was pared by 2 bases and J by 5 bases, with 3 bases between. This chain's CDR3 is CASSYENEKLFF. The CDR3 nucleotides are TGTGCCAGCAGTTACGAGAATGAAAAACTGTTTTTT.

This sequence joins TRBV9 and TRBJ1-4, with a weak D call TRBD1 (6 bases). This CDR3 has 16 residues. Trimming took 5 bases from V and 1 from J, leaving 15 bases between them. Germline CDR1 reads SGDLS; CDR2 reads YYNGEE. The CDR3 DNA sequence: TGTGCCAGCAGTCAGAGCGGGGGACAAACTAATGAAAAACTGTTTTTT. This codes for CASSQSGGQTNEKLFF. The whole variable domain, filled in from reference TRBV9 and TRBJ1-4, reads DSGVTQTPKHLITATGQRVTLRCSPRSGDLSVYWYQQSLDQGLQFLIQYYNGEERAKGNILERFSAQQFPDLHSELNLSSLELGDSALYFCASSQSGGQTNEKLFFGSGTQLSVL.

J is TRBJ2-1 and V is TRBV6-5; D is perhaps TRBD2 (6 bases). CDR1 MNHEY and CDR2 SVGAGI come from the germline V gene. The CDR3 is made up of 16 amino acids. V was pared by 0 bases and J by 2 bases, with 11 bases between. CDR3 region: CASSYSTGTPYNEQFF. DNA for the CDR3: TGTGCCAGCAGTTACTCTACCGGGACTCCCTACAATGAGCAGTTCTTC.

This clone was seen only once. Sequence at one end of the junction differs from germline and may be a read error. The gene calls are TRBV7-9 and TRBJ1-1; perhaps TRBD1 as D (6 bases). CDR3 length: 16 residues. Per germline, CDR1 SEHNR and CDR2 FQNEAQ (reference sequence). DNA of the CDR3: TGTTCCAGCAGCTTAAGCGGGGTAGGGGGAGGCACTGAAGCTTTCTTT. Its translation is CSSSLSGVGGGTEAFF.

V gene TRBV10-3 combines with J gene TRBJ1-4; a possible D gene is TRBD1 (6 bases). V lost 2 bases and J lost 10, with 14 bases in between. This CDR3 region has 14 residues. Germline V gene lookup returns CDR1 ENHRY and CDR2 SYGVKD. The CDR3 loop is CAISEDGGAAKLFF. The CDR3 DNA follows: TGTGCCATCAGTGAGGATGGGGGCGCGGCAAAACTGTTTTTT.

The chain has TRBV2 and TRBJ2-5, with 9 bases aligning to TRBD1. The DNA end is more similar to TRBJ2-7, so the J call may be wrong. CDR3 length: 15 amino acids. Germline assignment: CDR1 SNHLY and CDR2 FYNNEI. Here the CDR3 DNA reads TGTGCCAGCAGTATTCCTACAGGGGGCGCGTACGAGCAGTACTTC. It translates to CASSIPTGGAYEQYF.

The chain carries TRBV5-4 and TRBJ1-4; no definite D call. Germline V gives CDR1 SGHNT, CDR2 YYREEE (reference sequence). The CDR3 runs to 14 residues. Trimming took off 4 bases at V and 4 bases at J, with 11 bases between the two ends. The CDR3 loop is CASSPTGSNEKLFF. The CDR3 DNA sequence: TGTGCCAGCAGCCCGACCGGGAGTAATGAAAAACTGTTTTTT.

The DNA of the CDR3 is TGCGCCAGCAGCCAGGCCGGGACAGGGGAGCGCGAGCAGTACTTC. Translated, it gives CASSQAGTGEREQYF. The rearrangement links TRBV4-1 to TRBJ2-7; 10 bases agree with TRBD1. This CDR3 contains 15 residues. The J segment lost 6 bases and the V segment lost 3 bases, leaving 8 bases of the junction unmatched. CDR1 is MGHRA and CDR2 is YSYEKL in the germline V gene.

The rearrangement links TRBV4-1 to TRBJ2-7; weak D call: TRBD2 (7 bases). Germline values: CDR1 MGHRA, CDR2 YSYEKL. This CDR3 contains 15 residues. V lost 1 base, J lost 1 base, and 11 bases lay in between. In nucleotides, the CDR3 is TGCGCCAGCAGCCAAGGCGGGGGCACTTCCTACGAGCAGTACTTC. It codes for CASSQGGGTSYEQYF.

This sequence joins TRBV7-9 and TRBJ2-5, with D unresolved. The CDR3 has 13 residues. V lost 3 bases, J lost 7 bases, and 12 bases lay in between. Germline V gene sequence: CDR1 SEHNR, CDR2 FQNEAQ (reference sequence). CDR3 sequence (DNA): TGTGCCAGCAGCTTGGAACTTGAGGCGACCCAGTACTTC. Translating it yields CASSLELEATQYF.

This clone was observed a handful of times. V usage is TRBV5-6 and J usage is TRBJ1-2, with a weak D call TRBD1 (6 bases). Trimming took off 0 bases at V and 1 base at J, with 16 bases between the two ends. The CDR3 consists of 17 residues. Germline CDR1 is SGHDT and CDR2 is YYEEEE. The CDR3 nucleotides are TGTGCCAGCAGCTTGGCCAGGAGGCAGGGGTTTAACTATGGCTACACCTTC. This codes for CASSLARRQGFNYGYTF.

V usage is TRBV6-1 and J usage is TRBJ2-1; no clear D. Germline CDR1 reads MNHNS; CDR2 reads SASEGT. Trimming removed 1 base from V and 6 bases from J, with 7 bases in between. This CDR3 is 13 amino acids long. The CDR3 region has the DNA TGTGCCAGCAGTGAAGAACAGATCAATGAGCAGTTCTTC. Translation gives CASSEEQINEQFF.

The V and J genes are TRBV6-5 and TRBJ1-2, with D unclear. Trimming removed 4 bases at V and 2 bases at J, with 5 bases between. The CDR3 totals 12 residues. The germline gives CDR1 MNHEY, CDR2 SVGAGI. The CDR3 bases are TGTGCCAGCAGTTCTTTGAACTATGGCTACACCTTC. This translates into CASSSLNYGYTF.

The chain employs TRBV2 and TRBJ2-3, with TRBD2 matching 7 bases. Unmatched junction bases numbered 5, after V lost 4 bases and J lost 1 base. CDR3 length: 15 amino acids. Germline lookup yields CDR1 SNHLY and CDR2 FYNNEI. In DNA, the CDR3 is TGTGCCAGCAGTGGGAGCGGGGCGCGCACAGATACGCAGTATTTT. This translates into CASSGSGARTDTQYF.

This chain uses TRBV13 with TRBJ1-2; a weak D match, TRBD1 (5 bases). The CDR3 has 17 residues. Trimming stripped 0 bases from V and 4 bases from J, with 18 bases between. Germline V CDR1 and CDR2: PRHDT, FYEKMQ (reference sequence). The CDR3 sequence is CASSLGTMTALFYGYTF. In DNA, the CDR3 is TGTGCCAGCAGCTTAGGGACCATGACAGCGTTATTCTATGGCTACACCTTC.

This clone was counted ten times or more. The V and J genes are TRBV2 and TRBJ1-2; D not resolved. Germline CDR1 SNHLY, CDR2 FYNNEI. The CDR3 covers 14 residues. Trimming stripped 4 bases from V and 0 bases from J, with 9 bases between. CDR3: CASSGRISNYGYTF. CDR3 in DNA: TGTGCCAGCAGTGGGAGAATATCTAACTATGGCTACACCTTC.

The V and J genes are TRBV10-2 and TRBJ1-5, with D perhaps matching TRBD1 (6 bases). Trimming removed 5 bases from V and 7 bases from J, with 15 bases in between. The germline V gene encodes CDR1 WSHSY and CDR2 SAAADI. This CDR3 spans 14 amino acids. The CDR3 spells CASSPFQGNQPQHF. The CDR3 region has the DNA TGCGCCAGCAGTCCTTTTCAGGGGAACCAGCCCCAGCATTTT.

This clone came up a few times. The chain uses TRBV5-4 and TRBJ1-2; D is unresolved. The CDR3 covers 13 residues. In germline, CDR1 is SGHNT, CDR2 YYREEE (reference sequence). The V end lost 2 bases, the J end lost 3 bases, and 8 bases lay between the germline ends. CDR3: CASSFSRDYGYTF. The DNA of the CDR3 is TGTGCCAGCAGCTTTTCGAGGGACTATGGCTACACCTTC. Full variable domain (missing parts from reference TRBV5-4 and TRBJ1-2): ETGVTQSPTHLIKTRGQQVTLRCSSQSGHNTVSWYQQALGQGPQFIFQYYREEENGRGNFPPRFSGLQFPNYSSELNVNALELDDSALYLCASSFSRDYGYTFGSGTRLTVV.

V and J are TRBV4-1 and TRBJ1-6; D is uncertain. Germline V gives CDR1 MGHRA, CDR2 YSYEKL. The CDR3 runs 16 residues. The V end lost 4 bases, the J end lost 3 bases, and 13 bases lay between the germline ends. CDR3 in amino acids: CASSLTTSVYNSPLHF. CDR3 DNA sequence: TGCGCCAGCAGCCTTACTACATCGGTCTATAATTCACCCCTCCACTTT.

The chain joins TRBV19 to TRBJ1-2; TRBD1 matches 8 bases. The germline V gene has CDR1 LNHDA and CDR2 SQIVND (reference sequence). The CDR3 is 14 amino acids. Trimming took 7 bases from V and 2 from J; bases not matched to a gene: 6. Written as DNA, the CDR3 is TGTGCCAGTACCCAAGACAGGGGAAACTATGGCTACACCTTC. Its translation: CASTQDRGNYGYTF.

This clone was detected only once. A read error may account for a junction end that differs from germline. The V gene is TRBV7-8, the J gene TRBJ2-3; 7 bases fit TRBD1. The CDR3 contains 13 residues. Germline V gene lookup returns CDR1 SGHVS and CDR2 FQNEAQ. The CDR3 sequence: CASSLAGTDAQYF. The CDR3 coding sequence is TGTGCCAGCAGCTTAGCAGGGACAGATGCGCAGTATTTT. The variable domain in full, with the rest retrieved from reference TRBV7-8 and TRBJ2-3, is GAGVSQSPRYKVAKRGQDVALRCDPISGHVSLFWYQQALGQGPEFLTYFQNEAQLDKSGLPSDRFFAERPEGSVSTLKIQRTQQEDSAVYLCASSLAGTDAQYFGPGTRLTVL.

The rearrangement joins TRBV7-3 to TRBJ2-1; D is uncertain. V dropped 4 bases and J dropped 8 bases, with 6 bases sitting between them. The CDR3 spans 11 residues. Germline CDR1 reads SGHTA; CDR2 reads FQGTGA. This CDR3 reads CASSSPDEQFF. For the CDR3, the DNA is TGTGCCAGCAGCTCACCAGATGAGCAGTTCTTC.

This sequence joins TRBV18 and TRBJ1-5, with 7 bases aligning to TRBD1. This CDR3 is 14 amino acids long. V shed 4 bases and J 4 bases; nucleotides not matched to a gene: 4. The V gene's germline CDR1 is KGHSH and CDR2 LQKENI. The CDR3, as DNA: TGTGCCAGCTCACATGACAGGGCAAATCAGCCCCAGCATTTT. Its translation is CASSHDRANQPQHF. The whole variable domain, remainder taken from reference TRBV18 and TRBJ1-5, is NAGVMQNPRHLVRRRGQEARLRCSPMKGHSHVYWYRQLPEEGLKFMVYLQKENIIDESGMPKERFSAEFPKEGPSILRIQQVVRGDSAAYFCASSHDRANQPQHFGDGTRLSIL.

CDR3 loop: CASSRGGSYEQYF. In nucleotides, the CDR3 is TGTGCCAGCAGCCGCGGGGGATCCTACGAGCAGTACTTC. This chain joins TRBV4-2 and TRBJ2-7; 7 bases match TRBD2. J was trimmed by 1 base and V by 4 bases; bases with no gene match: 1. The length of the CDR3 is 13 residues. Per the germline V gene, CDR1 is LGHNA and CDR2 is YNFKEQ.

The gene calls are TRBV7-3 and TRBJ2-1; tentative D call: TRBD2 (5 bases). The CDR3 is made up of 13 amino acids. Between the trimmed V and J ends, which lost 2 bases and 8 bases, there was a span of 10 bases. From germline, CDR1 is SGHTA and CDR2 FQGTGA. CDR3 DNA sequence: TGTGCCAGCAGCTTACGGGGAATAGATGAGCAGTTCTTC. Translated: CASSLRGIDEQFF.

This clone was observed a handful of times. The chain carries TRBV5-6 and TRBJ2-2; 10 bases agree with TRBD2. Per the germline V gene, CDR1 is SGHDT and CDR2 is YYEEEE. V was clipped by 5 bases and J by 3 bases; unmatched bases: 4. This CDR3 region has 15 residues. The CDR3, as DNA: TGTGCCAGCAGTCCGACTAGCGGGTACACCGGGGAGCTGTTTTTT. Translation gives CASSPTSGYTGELFF.